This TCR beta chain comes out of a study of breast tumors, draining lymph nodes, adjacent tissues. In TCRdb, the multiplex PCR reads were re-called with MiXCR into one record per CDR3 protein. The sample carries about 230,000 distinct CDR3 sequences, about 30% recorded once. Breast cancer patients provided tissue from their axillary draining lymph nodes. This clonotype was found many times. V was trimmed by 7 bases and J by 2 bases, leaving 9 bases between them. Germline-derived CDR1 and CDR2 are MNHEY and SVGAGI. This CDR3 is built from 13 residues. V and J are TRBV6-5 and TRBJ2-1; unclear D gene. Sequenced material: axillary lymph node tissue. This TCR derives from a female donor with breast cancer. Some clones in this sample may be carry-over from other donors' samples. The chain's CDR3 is CASKLGTYNEQFF. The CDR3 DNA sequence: TGTGCCAGCAAGTTGGGAACCTACAATGAGCAGTTCTTC.